Presented here are 15 T cell receptor beta chains from one specimen sequenced in a study of cytomegalovirus exposure and HLA in healthy donors. Amplification used 60 Vbeta primers and 13 Jbeta primers. Assay used: immunoSEQ multiplex PCR; TCRdb lists only in-frame clones, some missing. The table has about 190,000 clones, 83% seen once. Sequencing was carried out using PBMCs. The receptors come from a man between 40 and 49 years old in good health and CMV-seropositive.

The CDR3 sequence: CASSLQGPSPLHF. CDR3 sequence (DNA): TGCGCCAGCAGCTTACAGGGGCCCTCACCCCTCCACTTT. The J gene is TRBJ1-6, the V gene TRBV5-1, with TRBD1 matching 7 bases. CDR3 length equals 13 residues. V lost 2 bases and J lost 10; bases outside the gene matches: 3. Looked up from germline, CDR1 is SGHRS and CDR2 is YFSETQ.

The rearrangement uses TRBV6-6 and TRBJ1-1; no firm D call. CDR1 MNHNY and CDR2 SVGAGI come from the germline V gene (reference sequence). CDR3 size: 14 residues. V lost 4 bases and J 0 bases, leaving 9 bases between the germline ends. CDR3 sequence: CASSSPGLNTEAFF. CDR3 coding DNA: TGTGCCAGCAGTTCCCCTGGGCTGAACACTGAAGCTTTCTTT.

This clone has a single count. As DNA, the CDR3 is TGTGCCAGCAGTCTGTCGACAGGGGACACTGAAGCTTTCTTT. Protein sequence: CASSLSTGDTEAFF. This sequence joins TRBV7-6 and TRBJ1-1; 8 bases are shared with TRBD1. Per the germline V gene, CDR1 is SGHVS and CDR2 is FNYEAQ. This CDR3 is 14 amino acids long. J gave up 3 bases and V 6 bases, and 6 bases lay outside the gene matches. Full variable domain (missing parts from reference TRBV7-6 and TRBJ1-1): GAGVSQSPRYKVTKRGQDVALRCDPISGHVSLYWYRQALGQGPEFLTYFNYEAQQDKSGLPNDRFSAERPEGSISTLTIQRTEQRDSAMYRCASSLSTGDTEAFFGQGTRLTVV.

This clone was counted a few times. The CDR3 reads CASTPSMGQGGYGYTF. Written as DNA, the CDR3 is TGTGCCAGCACCCCCAGCATGGGACAGGGGGGCTATGGCTACACCTTC. The chain carries TRBV5-4 and TRBJ1-2; TRBD1 aligns across 11 bases. The germline gives CDR1 SGHNT, CDR2 YYREEE (reference sequence). The junction had 11 bases not matched to a gene; V was cut back by 6 bases and J by 4 bases. The CDR3 has 16 amino acids.

The chain uses TRBV6-5 and TRBJ1-1, with D possibly matching TRBD1 (5 bases). The CDR3 totals 15 residues. Germline lookup yields CDR1 MNHEY and CDR2 SVGAGI. Trimming removed 4 bases from V and 4 bases from J, with 16 bases in between. The DNA of the CDR3 is TGTGCCAGCAGTTCCTCCTGGGGGAGGCCCACTGAAGCTTTCTTT. Its protein is CASSSSWGRPTEAFF.

The chain links TRBV7-6 to TRBJ2-5, with 12 nucleotides matching TRBD1. The CDR3 runs 17 residues. Germline V gene data show CDR1 as SGHVS and CDR2 as FNYEAQ. After removal of 5 bases from V and 5 bases from J, the junction contained 12 bases not matched to a gene. The CDR3 DNA reads TGTGCCAGCAGCCAGGGGTCGGGACAGGGGGCGGCGGAGACCCAGTACTTC. Translation gives CASSQGSGQGAAETQYF.

In its sample, this clone was seen a few times. The chain links TRBV10-1 to TRBJ2-2; 7 bases match TRBD2. The germline V gene has CDR1 WNHNN and CDR2 SYGVQD (reference sequence). This CDR3 is 15 amino acids long. Germline trimming cut 3 bases from V and 3 bases from J; bases unmatched to any gene: 4. The CDR3 protein is CASSDGSGHTGELFF. The CDR3, as DNA: TGCGCCAGCAGTGATGGTAGCGGGCACACCGGGGAGCTGTTTTTT.

The chain couples TRBV28 to TRBJ2-7, with 13 positions matching TRBD2. Trimming cost V 2 bases and J 3 bases; bases outside gene matches: 13. Germline loops: CDR1 MDHEN, CDR2 SYDVKM. The CDR3 contains 19 residues. The CDR3 sequence is CASSLTSGRAYSLLYEQYF. The CDR3 DNA is TGTGCCAGCAGTTTAACTAGCGGGAGGGCCTACTCCCTTCTCTACGAGCAGTACTTC.

This clone has more than one count but fewer than ten. The rearrangement links TRBV7-8 to TRBJ2-1; 14 nucleotides align to TRBD2. Germline trimming cut 2 bases from V and 7 bases from J; bases unmatched to any gene: 7. The germline V gene has CDR1 SGHVS and CDR2 FQNEAQ. The CDR3 has 17 amino acids. In DNA, the CDR3 is TGTGCCAGCAGCTTATTTCCGGGACTAGCGGGAGCAAATGAGCAGTTCTTC. It specifies CASSLFPGLAGANEQFF.

The chain combines TRBV5-1 with TRBJ1-4; possible D gene TRBD1, 5 bases. Germline values: CDR1 SGHRS, CDR2 YFSETQ. V was shortened by 9 bases and J by 4 bases, with 16 bases between the two germline ends. This CDR3 has 14 residues. The DNA for the CDR3 is TGCGCCACCAGGGAGGAGGGGCGTAATGAAAAACTGTTTTTT. It codes for CATREEGRNEKLFF.

The chain uses TRBV5-6 and TRBJ2-7; possible D gene TRBD2, 6 bases. This CDR3 comprises 15 residues. The ends were cut back, 4 bases at V and 1 base at J, with 15 bases in the middle. The germline CDR1 and CDR2 sequences are SGHDT and YYEEEE. The DNA for the CDR3 is TGTGCCAGCAGCGACCGGGACTGGGGGTCCTACGAGCAGTACTTC. It is translated as CASSDRDWGSYEQYF.

To note about this clone: The same CDR3 arises from other DNA sequences in this sample as well. The chain links TRBV5-1 to TRBJ1-2; D not certain. The CDR3 covers 14 residues. The V end lost 1 base, the J end lost 4 bases, and 11 bases lay between the germline ends. Looked up from germline, CDR1 is SGHRS and CDR2 is YFSETQ. DNA of the CDR3: TGCGCCAGCAGCTTGAGCGGCAGTTCCTATGGCTACACCTTC. Protein sequence: CASSLSGSSYGYTF.

The gene calls are TRBV6-6 and TRBJ2-7, with a tentative D call TRBD1 (5 bases). Per the germline V gene, CDR1 is MNHNY and CDR2 is SVGAGI (reference sequence). There are 11 residues in the CDR3. Trimming shortened V by 6 bases and J by 5 bases, and 8 bases separated the two germline ends. CDR3 DNA sequence: TGTGCCAGCAGGGGGCAGGACGAGCAGTACTTC. It yields the protein CASRGQDEQYF.

The V and J genes are TRBV20-1 and TRBJ1-5; the D gene is possibly TRBD1 (5 bases). Germline CDR1 reads DFQATT; CDR2 reads SNEGSKA (reference sequence). The CDR3 length is 11 residues. V was cut by 5 bases and J by 6 bases, with 8 bases left in between. The CDR3 sequence: CSAGATQPQHF. CDR3 sequence (DNA): TGCAGTGCTGGGGCGACTCAGCCCCAGCATTTT.

To note about this clone: Other nucleotide sequences from this sample produce the same CDR3. The chain couples TRBV6-5 to TRBJ1-2; D is uncertain. Germline values: CDR1 MNHEY, CDR2 SVGAGI. CDR3 length equals 12 residues. The V and J ends lost 2 bases and 2 bases respectively, with 3 bases between them. The CDR3: CASSYQNYGYTF. The CDR3 DNA follows: TGTGCCAGCAGTTACCAAAACTATGGCTACACCTTC.